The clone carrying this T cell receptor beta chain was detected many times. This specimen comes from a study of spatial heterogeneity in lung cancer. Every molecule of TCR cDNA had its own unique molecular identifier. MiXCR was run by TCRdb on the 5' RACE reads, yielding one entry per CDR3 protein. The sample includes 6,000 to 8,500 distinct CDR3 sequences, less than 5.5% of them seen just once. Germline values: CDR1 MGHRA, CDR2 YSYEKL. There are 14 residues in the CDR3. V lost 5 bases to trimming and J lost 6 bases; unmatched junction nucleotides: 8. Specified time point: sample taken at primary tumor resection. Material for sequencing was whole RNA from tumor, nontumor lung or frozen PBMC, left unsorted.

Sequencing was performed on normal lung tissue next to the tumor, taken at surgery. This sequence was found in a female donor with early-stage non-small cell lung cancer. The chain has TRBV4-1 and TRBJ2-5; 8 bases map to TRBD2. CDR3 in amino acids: CASSIGTSEKTQYF. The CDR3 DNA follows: TGCGCCAGCAGCATAGGGACTAGTGAAAAGACCCAGTACTTC.